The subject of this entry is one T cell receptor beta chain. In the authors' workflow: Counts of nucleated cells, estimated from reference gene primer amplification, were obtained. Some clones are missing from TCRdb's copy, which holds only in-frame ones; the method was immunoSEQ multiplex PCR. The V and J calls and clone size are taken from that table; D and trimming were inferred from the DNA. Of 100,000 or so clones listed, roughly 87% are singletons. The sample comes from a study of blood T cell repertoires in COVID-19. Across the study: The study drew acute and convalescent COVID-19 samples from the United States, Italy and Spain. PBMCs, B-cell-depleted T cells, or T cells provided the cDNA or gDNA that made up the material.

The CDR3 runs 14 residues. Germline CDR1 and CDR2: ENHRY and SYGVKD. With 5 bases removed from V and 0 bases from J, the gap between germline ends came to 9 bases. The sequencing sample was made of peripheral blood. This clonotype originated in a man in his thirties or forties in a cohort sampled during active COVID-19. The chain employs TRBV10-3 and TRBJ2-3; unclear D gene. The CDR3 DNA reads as TGTGCCATCAGTTTTAGATCGAGCACAGATACGCAGTATTTT. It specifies CAISFRSSTDTQYF.